Below, one T cell receptor (beta chain) is given with its context. The antigen is not known. Only Caucasian adults living in Nashville, Tennessee served as donors. The data were obtained in a study of shared clonotypes between healthy human individuals. Study results and limitations: The naive CD4 repertoires of several donors were compared, and around 5.1% of clonotypes were shared. It was the non-shared clonotypes that had lower generation probabilities than clonotypes shared by all four donors.

The V segment lost 3 bases and the J segment 4 bases; nucleotides outside the gene matches: 10. CDR1 MGHRA and CDR2 YSYEKL come from the germline V gene. This CDR3 spans 18 amino acids. Libraries were prepared by immunoSEQ multiplex PCR; TCRdb keeps only in-frame clonotypes and omits some of them. Among approximately 530,000 clones, about 96% were seen once, and the ten largest hold 0.064%. Sequencing was carried out using naive CD4+ T cells sorted from blood. Subset indicated: CD45RA+ positively selected. This TCR was sampled from a woman between 25 and 40 years old in good health. This chain links TRBV4-1 with TRBJ2-2, with TRBD1 matching over 11 bases. The CDR3 loop is CASSHTGQGVRRTGELFF. CDR3 coding DNA: TGCGCCAGCAGCCACACGGGACAGGGGGTAAGGCGCACCGGGGAGCTGTTTTTT.